This T cell receptor beta chain is drawn from a study of cytomegalovirus exposure and HLA in healthy donors. Across the study: One earlier analysis, a look at about 179 million T cells, found some 100 million unique TCR beta sequences. Study conclusions and caveats: Later, TCR association rates were found to vary by HLA locus, highest for DRB1 and lowest for HLA-C.

The PCR ran on 60 Vbeta and 13 Jbeta primers. Profiling relied on immunoSEQ multiplex PCR, and the TCRdb table lists in-frame clones only, not all of them. The sample shows tens of thousands of clones, roughly 77% of them seen only once. Germline assignment: CDR1 SGDLS and CDR2 YYNGEE. This CDR3 comprises 16 residues. V lost 0 bases and J lost 8; bases outside the gene matches: 10. For this clone: What it recognizes is unknown.

The TCR originated in a man aged 40-50 years in good health and CMV-seronegative. Sequenced material: PBMCs. V usage is TRBV9 and J usage is TRBJ1-2, with 10 bases lining up with TRBD1. CDR3 sequence reads: CASSVAPTGDRGGYTF. CDR3 coding DNA: TGTGCCAGCAGCGTAGCCCCAACAGGGGACAGGGGAGGCTACACCTTC. Full variable domain (missing parts from reference TRBV9 and TRBJ1-2): DSGVTQTPKHLITATGQRVTLRCSPRSGDLSVYWYQQSLDQGLQFLIQYYNGEERAKGNILERFSAQQFPDLHSELNLSSLELGDSALYFCASSVAPTGDRGGYTFGSGTRLTVV.